This paragraph covers one T cell receptor (beta chain) sequence. The antigen is not known. The data were taken from a study of shared clonotypes between healthy human individuals. Study-level background: Ranging from 18 to 49 in age, donors were two women and a few men.

The CDR3 totals 16 residues. CDR1 is SGHVS and CDR2 is FQNEAQ in the germline V gene. The ends lost 5 bases at V and 6 bases at J; junction bases unmatched: 13. General study results and limits: The low donor count limited represented genetic and exposure-history diversity.

Deep was the level used in running the assay. Methods used by the authors: For the immunoSEQ data, sequences were junction-only without quality scores, so filtering differed. Using immunoSEQ multiplex PCR, the repertoire was profiled, and TCRdb retains in-frame clones only, with some absent. The V and J calls and the clone size are those of that table, but D and trimming were determined from the DNA. The sample comprises about 700,000 clones, about 74% of which are singletons, and approximately 1.8% rests with the top ten. V is TRBV7-8 and J is TRBJ2-7; 10 bases are a match to TRBD1. The TCR was taken from a woman aged 30 to 39 in good health. Material for sequencing was memory CD4+ T cells sorted from blood. Subset defined: CD45RA-negative fraction. The CDR3 bases are TGTGCCAGCAGCCACAGACGGACAGGGGGATTCTCCGAGCAGTACTTC. It specifies CASSHRRTGGFSEQYF. The full variable domain, completed using reference TRBV7-8 and TRBJ2-7, is GAGVSQSPRYKVAKRGQDVALRCDPISGHVSLFWYQQALGQGPEFLTYFQNEAQLDKSGLPSDRFFAERPEGSVSTLKIQRTQQEDSAVYLCASSHRRTGGFSEQYFGPGTRLTVT.